This T cell receptor (beta chain) appears in the sequencing data of a study of neurological immune-mediated disorders. This clonotype was counted many times. TCRdb used MiXCR to reprocess the 5' RACE reads, holding one entry per CDR3 protein. The repertoire holds over 45,000 distinct CDR3 sequences, with approximately 5.8% as singletons. V lost 6 bases, J lost 7 bases, and 15 bases stayed unmatched. The CDR3 length is 16 residues. Germline CDR1 reads SGHTA; CDR2 reads FQGNSA. Sequencing input: CD4+ T cells from blood. This chain uses TRBV7-2 with TRBJ2-1; 7 bases are shared with TRBD1. The origin of this receptor is a woman aged 18-29 years with multiple sclerosis. The CDR3: CASSLKTGYWGNEQFF. The CDR3 bases are TGTGCCAGCAGTCTAAAGACAGGGTACTGGGGAAATGAGCAGTTCTTC.